This T cell receptor (beta chain) was obtained from a study of post-analysis software for immune sequencing data. As for the study in general: In terms of disease course, relapsing-remitting, secondary progressive and progressive-relapsing multiple sclerosis were included. Study-wide results and caveats: Roughly 5 TRBV segments were significantly more frequent in patients than in controls. TRBV5-6, TRBV5-1 and TRBV20-1 were among these segments.

Germline assignment: CDR1 SGHDT and CDR2 YYEEEE. Trimming cost V 0 bases and J 9 bases, with 10 bases left between them. This CDR3 spans 14 amino acids. Remarks on this clonotype: Its antigen is as yet unknown.

Researchers reported that TCR beta cDNA libraries carried unique molecular identifiers. In TCRdb, the PCR reads were re-called with MiXCR into one record per CDR3 protein. The sample yields 700,000 to 800,000 distinct CDR3 sequences, 25% to 30% seen once. V usage is TRBV5-6 and J usage is TRBJ1-6; the D gene is possibly TRBD1 (5 bases). The sequenced sample was blood. This TCR was recovered from a girl between 10 and 17 years old with multiple sclerosis. Here the CDR3 reads CASSLVGVGSPLHF. The CDR3 DNA reads as TGTGCCAGCAGCTTGGTAGGGGTAGGTTCACCCCTCCACTTT.